A selection of T cell receptor beta chains follows, all from one sample in a study of cytomegalovirus exposure and HLA in healthy donors. Data came from immunoSEQ multiplex PCR; TCRdb stores just in-frame clones and leaves some out. Of about 130,000 clones detected, just under 90% appear once; the ten largest clones hold about 6.7%. Sequenced input: PBMCs. All receptors come from a woman under 40 in good health and CMV-seropositive. Both conserved end residues are part of each CDR3. The D gene is left open where the match is weak. A clone size is listed for some rows: how often the clone was seen (once, few, many), or a class if it is expanded.

v_call: TRBV2; d_call: TRBD1; clone_size: once; j_call: TRBJ2-2; cdr3_nt: TGTGCCAGCAGTGACTTCCAGGGGGCGCAGGCCGGGGAGCTGTTTTTT; cdr3_aa: CASSDFQGAQAGELFF
v_call: TRBV5-1; d_call: TRBD1; clone_size: .; j_call: TRBJ2-7; cdr3_nt: TGCGCCAGCAGCTTAACAGGGGGTACCTACGAGCAGTACTTC; cdr3_aa: CASSLTGGTYEQYF
v_call: TRBV28; d_call: TRBD2; clone_size: .; j_call: TRBJ2-3; cdr3_nt: TGTGCCAGCAGTCTGATGGGTAGCGGGAGATTGGTGGATACGCAGTATTTT; cdr3_aa: CASSLMGSGRLVDTQYF
v_call: TRBV19; d_call: .; clone_size: few; j_call: TRBJ2-7; cdr3_nt: TGTGCCAGTAGTTATGGACAGACAGAACTACAGTACTTC; cdr3_aa: CASSYGQTELQYF
v_call: TRBV4-1; d_call: TRBD2; clone_size: .; j_call: TRBJ2-2; cdr3_nt: TGCGCCAGCACACTAGCGGGGAACACCGGGGAGCTGTTTTTT; cdr3_aa: CASTLAGNTGELFF
v_call: TRBV6-5; d_call: .; clone_size: .; j_call: TRBJ2-6; cdr3_nt: TGTGCCAGCAGGAGTCCTGGGGCCAACGTCCTGACTTTC; cdr3_aa: CASRSPGANVLTF
v_call: TRBV6-1; d_call: .; clone_size: .; j_call: TRBJ2-7; cdr3_nt: TGTGCCAGCAATCATCAGGAAGGACTCTACGAGCAGTACTTC; cdr3_aa: CASNHQEGLYEQYF
v_call: TRBV5-1; d_call: TRBD2; clone_size: .; j_call: TRBJ2-7; cdr3_nt: TGCGCCAGCAGCTACGAGAGCGGGGCCCACTACGAGCAGTACTTC; cdr3_aa: CASSYESGAHYEQYF
v_call: TRBV7-8; d_call: .; clone_size: once; j_call: TRBJ2-7; cdr3_nt: TGTGCCAGCAGCTTAGGTGCGTACGAGCAGTACTTC; cdr3_aa: CASSLGAYEQYF
v_call: TRBV5-1; d_call: .; clone_size: .; j_call: TRBJ2-7; cdr3_nt: TGCGCCAGCAGCTGGATGGGGGGTCTCGAGCAGTACTTC; cdr3_aa: CASSWMGGLEQYF
v_call: TRBV6-6; d_call: TRBD1; clone_size: .; j_call: TRBJ2-1; cdr3_nt: TGTGCCAGCAGTTACACCGTCCGACAGGGGGCGGGTGAGCAGTTCTTC; cdr3_aa: CASSYTVRQGAGEQFF
v_call: TRBV6-5; d_call: TRBD1; clone_size: .; j_call: TRBJ2-7; cdr3_nt: TGTGCCAGCAGTTACTCAAGACAGGGGGGCGTCTACGAGCAGTACTTC; cdr3_aa: CASSYSRQGGVYEQYF
v_call: TRBV19; d_call: TRBD2; clone_size: .; j_call: TRBJ2-7; cdr3_nt: TGTGCCAGTAGTACCTGGGGGGGCTACGAGCAGTACTTC; cdr3_aa: CASSTWGGYEQYF
v_call: TRBV15; d_call: TRBD2; clone_size: .; j_call: TRBJ2-6; cdr3_nt: TGTGCCACCAGCCACCGGACTAGCGGGGCGGCTTCCTCTGGGGCCAACGTCCTGACTTTC; cdr3_aa: CATSHRTSGAASSGANVLTF
v_call: TRBV5-1; d_call: .; clone_size: .; j_call: TRBJ2-5; cdr3_nt: TGCGCCAGCAGCACCGGGACTGACCAAGAGACCCAGTACTTC; cdr3_aa: CASSTGTDQETQYF
v_call: TRBV11-2; d_call: TRBD2; clone_size: .; j_call: TRBJ2-7; cdr3_nt: TGTGCCAGCAGCCCAGGACTAGACTACGAGCAGTACTTC; cdr3_aa: CASSPGLDYEQYF
v_call: TRBV2; d_call: .; clone_size: .; j_call: TRBJ1-2; cdr3_nt: TGTGCCAGCAGTGAACGCAATTCAGGGGCGGCTAACTATGGCTACACCTTC; cdr3_aa: CASSERNSGAANYGYTF
v_call: TRBV5-5; d_call: .; clone_size: few; j_call: TRBJ1-5; cdr3_nt: TGTGCCAGCAGCTTGGGGGACACCCTTAGCAATCAGCCCCAGCATTTT; cdr3_aa: CASSLGDTLSNQPQHF
v_call: TRBV6-4; d_call: TRBD2; clone_size: .; j_call: TRBJ2-7; cdr3_nt: TGTGCCAGCAGGGGGCAACTAGCGGGAGCGAAACTTTACGAGCAGTACTTC; cdr3_aa: CASRGQLAGAKLYEQYF
v_call: TRBV6-1; d_call: .; clone_size: .; j_call: TRBJ1-1; cdr3_nt: TGTGCCAGCACCTATGGGGGGGGCGCGCGCACTGAAGCTTTCTTT; cdr3_aa: CASTYGGGARTEAFF
v_call: TRBV7-2; d_call: TRBD1; clone_size: few; j_call: TRBJ2-7; cdr3_nt: TGTGCCAGCAGCTCAACAGGGGGCTACGAGCAGTACTTC; cdr3_aa: CASSSTGGYEQYF
v_call: TRBV15; d_call: TRBD2; clone_size: .; j_call: TRBJ2-3; cdr3_nt: TGTGCCACCAGCAGAGATAGGGCGGGAGTTCGGGATACGCAGTATTTT; cdr3_aa: CATSRDRAGVRDTQYF
v_call: TRBV29-1; d_call: TRBD2; clone_size: .; j_call: TRBJ2-2; cdr3_nt: TGCAGCGTTGGGACTAGCGGGGCCGCTACTGGGGAGCTGTTTTTT; cdr3_aa: CSVGTSGAATGELFF
v_call: TRBV7-9; d_call: TRBD1; clone_size: .; j_call: TRBJ1-6; cdr3_nt: TGTGCCAGCAGCTCCCGGACAGGCCTGCCCCTCCACTTT; cdr3_aa: CASSSRTGLPLHF
v_call: TRBV5-1; d_call: TRBD1; clone_size: .; j_call: TRBJ2-4; cdr3_nt: TGCGCCAGCAGGGCCGGGACAGGTGTCGTGGACATTCAGTACTTC; cdr3_aa: CASRAGTGVVDIQYF
v_call: TRBV18; d_call: TRBD1; clone_size: .; j_call: TRBJ1-2; cdr3_nt: TGTGCCAGCACTTCGACAGGGAAGGGGTATAGCTACACCTTC; cdr3_aa: CASTSTGKGYSYTF
v_call: TRBV6-5; d_call: .; clone_size: .; j_call: TRBJ2-5; cdr3_nt: TGTGCCAGCACGGGGAACCAAGAGACCCAGTACTTC; cdr3_aa: CASTGNQETQYF
v_call: TRBV5-1; d_call: .; clone_size: .; j_call: TRBJ2-5; cdr3_nt: TGCGCCAGCAGCGTAGACAGCCAAGAGACCCAGTACTTC; cdr3_aa: CASSVDSQETQYF
v_call: TRBV7-9; d_call: TRBD2; clone_size: .; j_call: TRBJ2-3; cdr3_nt: TGTGCCAGCAGCTTAGGTGCGGGAGGGCCGGAGGATACGCAGTATTTT; cdr3_aa: CASSLGAGGPEDTQYF
v_call: TRBV28; d_call: TRBD1; clone_size: once; j_call: TRBJ1-4; cdr3_nt: TGTGCCGGGCTAGACAGGGTTCAAGAAAAACTGTTTTTT; cdr3_aa: CAGLDRVQEKLFF
v_call: TRBV9; d_call: TRBD2; clone_size: .; j_call: TRBJ2-1; cdr3_nt: TGTGCCAGCAGCGTCCGAGCGGGAATAGATGAGCAGTTCTTC; cdr3_aa: CASSVRAGIDEQFF
v_call: TRBV4-1; d_call: .; clone_size: once; j_call: TRBJ1-3; cdr3_nt: TGCGCCAGCAGCCAAGGGGAGGCGCCGGGGGGAAACACCATATATTTT; cdr3_aa: CASSQGEAPGGNTIYF
v_call: TRBV18; d_call: .; clone_size: .; j_call: TRBJ2-3; cdr3_nt: TGTGCCAGCTCACCAGCGGTTATAGATACGCAGTATTTT; cdr3_aa: CASSPAVIDTQYF
v_call: TRBV27; d_call: .; clone_size: .; j_call: TRBJ2-7; cdr3_nt: TGTGCCAGCAGTCCAGCGGTAGGACGTGGGGAGCAGTACTTC; cdr3_aa: CASSPAVGRGEQYF
v_call: TRBV7-9; d_call: .; clone_size: .; j_call: TRBJ1-4; cdr3_nt: TGTGCCAGCAGCTTAGGGTCCGGTAATGAAAAACTGTTTTTT; cdr3_aa: CASSLGSGNEKLFF
v_call: TRBV7-9; d_call: TRBD2; clone_size: once; j_call: TRBJ2-7; cdr3_nt: TGTGCCAGCAGCTCCACTAGCGGGAGGGACTACGAGCAGTACTTC; cdr3_aa: CASSSTSGRDYEQYF
v_call: TRBV6-1; d_call: TRBD1; clone_size: .; j_call: TRBJ1-6; cdr3_nt: TGTGCCAGCAGTGGACAGGGTGGGCATTCACCCCTCCACTTT; cdr3_aa: CASSGQGGHSPLHF
v_call: TRBV7-6; d_call: TRBD1; clone_size: many; j_call: TRBJ2-7; cdr3_nt: TGTGCCAGCAGCCCGGGACAGGTGAACGAGCAGTACTTC; cdr3_aa: CASSPGQVNEQYF
v_call: TRBV4-1; d_call: TRBD2; clone_size: .; j_call: TRBJ2-1; cdr3_nt: TGCGCCAGCAGCCAACTGGGACTAGCGGGAGGACGGAGCTCCTACAATGAGCAGTTCTTC; cdr3_aa: CASSQLGLAGGRSSYNEQFF
v_call: TRBV27; d_call: TRBD2; clone_size: .; j_call: TRBJ2-7; cdr3_nt: TGTGCCAGCCAACTAGCGGGGGTGGGGGAGCAGTACTTC; cdr3_aa: CASQLAGVGEQYF
v_call: TRBV7-8; d_call: TRBD2; clone_size: .; j_call: TRBJ2-2; cdr3_nt: TGTGCCAGCAGCTTGACTAGCGCGGGGGAGCTGTTTTTT; cdr3_aa: CASSLTSAGELFF
v_call: TRBV28; d_call: .; clone_size: .; j_call: TRBJ1-4; cdr3_nt: TGTGCCAGCAGTCCTACAGGGATCGGAAAACTGTTTTTT; cdr3_aa: CASSPTGIGKLFF
v_call: TRBV5-4; d_call: .; clone_size: .; j_call: TRBJ2-5; cdr3_nt: TGTGCCAGCAGCCAAGATCGGGGAGAGACCCAGTACTTC; cdr3_aa: CASSQDRGETQYF
v_call: TRBV5-4; d_call: TRBD2; clone_size: .; j_call: TRBJ2-4; cdr3_nt: TGTGCCAGCAGCTTCGGGGGGAACATTCAGTACTTC; cdr3_aa: CASSFGGNIQYF
v_call: TRBV11-2; d_call: TRBD2; clone_size: .; j_call: TRBJ2-7; cdr3_nt: TGTGCCAGCAGCTTAGCTGTCCGGGGAGGGAACTACGAGCAGTACTTC; cdr3_aa: CASSLAVRGGNYEQYF
v_call: TRBV7-6; d_call: TRBD1; clone_size: .; j_call: TRBJ1-1; cdr3_nt: TGTGCCAGCAGCGATCAGGGGGGCACTGAAGCTTTCTTT; cdr3_aa: CASSDQGGTEAFF
v_call: TRBV9; d_call: .; clone_size: .; j_call: TRBJ2-1; cdr3_nt: TGTGCCAGCGCGTCCAGGGGCTCCCCGAGGAATGAGCAGTTCTTC; cdr3_aa: CASASRGSPRNEQFF
v_call: TRBV28; d_call: .; clone_size: .; j_call: TRBJ1-3; cdr3_nt: TGTGCCAGCACAGGGGCTGGAAACACCATATATTTT; cdr3_aa: CASTGAGNTIYF
v_call: TRBV6-1; d_call: .; clone_size: .; j_call: TRBJ1-2; cdr3_nt: TGTGCCAGCAGTGGATACACAGGGACCTATGGCTACACCTTC; cdr3_aa: CASSGYTGTYGYTF
v_call: TRBV11-2; d_call: TRBD2; clone_size: .; j_call: TRBJ2-3; cdr3_nt: TGTGCCAGCAGCTTGAGGACTAGCGGAAGCCAAGTCGATACGCAGTATTTT; cdr3_aa: CASSLRTSGSQVDTQYF
v_call: TRBV14; d_call: TRBD2; clone_size: .; j_call: TRBJ2-2; cdr3_nt: TGTGCCAGCAGCGACAATAGCGGGAGAAACACCGGGGAGCTGTTTTTT; cdr3_aa: CASSDNSGRNTGELFF
v_call: TRBV27; d_call: TRBD1; clone_size: .; j_call: TRBJ2-7; cdr3_nt: TGTGCCAGCAGCGCCGGGACAGGGTACGAGCAGTACTTC; cdr3_aa: CASSAGTGYEQYF
v_call: TRBV19; d_call: TRBD2; clone_size: .; j_call: TRBJ2-7; cdr3_nt: TGTGCCAGCAAAGGGAGGGGTTCCTACGAGCAGTACTTC; cdr3_aa: CASKGRGSYEQYF
v_call: TRBV29-1; d_call: TRBD1; clone_size: .; j_call: TRBJ2-5; cdr3_nt: TGCAGCGTTGAGACAGGGGGACAAGAGACCCAGTACTTC; cdr3_aa: CSVETGGQETQYF
v_call: TRBV27; d_call: .; clone_size: .; j_call: TRBJ2-3; cdr3_nt: TGTGCCAGCAGTTTTACGGGTGATACGCAGTATTTT; cdr3_aa: CASSFTGDTQYF